This T cell receptor (beta chain) was recorded in a study of radiation and T cells in renal cell carcinoma. Overall study findings and caveats: In nephrectomy-only tumors, top 100 clonotypes averaged around 40%, versus around 54% irradiated. Dominant CDR3 motifs were more common in irradiated tumors than controls.

V lost 4 bases, J lost 3 bases, and 10 bases lay in between. CDR1 SGHRS and CDR2 YFSETQ come from the germline V gene. This CDR3 has 13 residues. The repertoire was sequenced with immunoSEQ multiplex PCR; TCRdb's copy has only in-frame clones and lacks some. The table lists 8,000 to 8,500 clones, roughly 68% of them singletons. About this clone: Its antigen is unidentified.

The treatment: treatment-naive control, cytoreductive nephrectomy. The patient's renal cell carcinoma had clear cell pathology. Controls included 4 female and over ten male donors, resected 2011 to 2014. The V call is TRBV5-1, the J call TRBJ1-1, with D possibly being TRBD1 (5 bases). The receptor was derived from a man in his fifties or sixties with renal cell carcinoma. The specimen was tumor tissue, collected from a patient whose treatment was nephrectomy without radiotherapy. In DNA, the CDR3 is TGCGCCAGCAGCCCGGGGGAAGACACTGAAGCTTTCTTT. This translates into CASSPGEDTEAFF.